The sequence of this T cell receptor (beta chain) was determined in a study of cytomegalovirus exposure and HLA in healthy donors (TCRdb year 2017). Study-wide context: An earlier analysis of some 550 of the donors reported roughly 300 Gb of sequence data and roughly 110 million unique TCR beta sequences from roughly 200 million T cells. The study was designed to test whether signatures of past pathogen exposure could be identified by cataloging public T cell receptors. An earlier analysis of a few hundred of the donors applied high-throughput TCR beta sequencing to assess whether each TCR beta V gene segment acted as functional or pseudogenic. The genetic ancestry cluster associated with self-reported Caucasian donors included roughly 84% of the 350 to 500 genotyped donors. Among some 400 genotyped donors of the cohort, an average of approximately 230,000 unique TCR beta nucleotide sequences were sequenced per donor, 15% to 20% of them non-productive. Donor age, sex, ethnicity and CMV serostatus were compiled together with the repertoire data. Rather than drawing on any new phenotypic data, the later analysis identified candidate immune exposures from TCR beta sequences and the way those sequences occurred across donors. Both class I and class II loci were covered by HLA typing, at four-digit resolution. All discovery cohort repertoires had been generated on a single sequencing platform. The study combined high-throughput TCR immunosequencing, statistical association of individual TCRs with disease status, and machine learning to predict cytomegalovirus infection status. An early release that covered about 600 HLA-typed donors contained about 290 gigabases of sequencing data and tens of millions of unique TCR sequences. Four to six DR-DQ haplotypes were handled as single units for association and clustering because linkage in the cohort was strong. A later analysis re-analyzed previously published TCR beta repertoires from 550 to 700 donors and added high-resolution HLA genotyping to study TCR occurrence patterns. In a later genetic analysis, genome-wide SNP genotypes for about three fifths of the roughly 670 donors were used, and that subset was treated as a discovery cohort. Besides the first cohort of under 700 subjects, a separate validation cohort made up of 120 or so different subjects was used. Using immunosequencing, the study profiled T cell repertoires from about 650 subjects and related those repertoires to cytomegalovirus serostatus. Typing coverage differed by locus: A, B, C, DRB1 and DQB1 were typed in about 620-630 donors, DQA1 in about 550, DPA1 in roughly 590, and DPB1 in about 450.

The cohort was made up of roughly 670 healthy bone marrow donors. Cohort members were all nominally healthy when sampled, although unrecorded immune exposures were likely present. The donor tested CMV seronegative and was one of the 352 seronegative cohort members. Each donor provided a peripheral blood sample, and peripheral blood mononuclear cells were used for TCR beta sequencing. Genomic DNA was extracted from the blood cell samples with the Qiagen DNeasy Blood Extraction Kit. The junction carries 15 bases between V and J, which are trimmed by 7 bases and 6 bases respectively. The germline V gene specifies SQVTM as CDR1 and ANQGSEA as CDR2. CDR3 length: 12 amino acids, cysteine to phenylalanine. Of all the DNA, just the CDR3 is kept, 36 bases in frame from base 1. Receptor amplification or capture employed the immunoSEQ multiplex PCR assay. For the multiplex PCR, a mixture combining 60 forward primers for TCR Vbeta segments and 13 reverse primers for TCR Jbeta segments was used. Amplification of the CDR3 region of rearranged TCR beta genes was performed with a multiplex PCR assay on genomic DNA. The amplified TCR beta libraries were sequenced on the Illumina HiSeq System as 87-base-pair reads. The study's processing was this. In a later analysis, tens of millions of unique TCR beta chains were counted across the approximately 640 repertoires, and approximately 9.9 million of these chains were shared by at least two donors. Raw reads were error-corrected and collapsed into unique sequences by a nearest-neighbor algorithm in which closely related sequences were merged to remove PCR and sequencing errors. CDR3 sequences were aligned to IMGT reference sequences to assign V, D and J gene segments. For a sequence to be retained, a match of at least six nucleotides was required to both a V gene segment and a J gene segment. Rearrangements were called productive when the CDR3 lacked stop codons and stayed in frame with V and J; all others were non-productive. CDR3 was defined according to IMGT convention as the region running from the second conserved V-encoded cysteine to the conserved J-encoded phenylalanine. Sequences without an unambiguous match to a single V gene segment were excluded from the earlier analysis of several hundred of the donors. An earlier analysis of a few hundred of the donors called V segments functional above 56.7% productive rearrangements and segregating when the between-donor standard deviation exceeded 5%. A statistical classification framework was built to diagnose cytomegalovirus status from the catalog of TCR beta chain sequences. A later analysis assigned V and J genes by comparing TCR nucleotide sequences with IMGT/GENE-DB human TR gene sequences. The TCRdist pipeline was used in a later analysis to assign CDR3 sequences and most-parsimonious VDJ recombination scenarios. In a later analysis, each TCR beta chain was defined by its CDR3 amino acid sequence together with its V-gene family, and reads without a unique V-gene family were excluded. A later analysis removed 550 to 700 highly shared, low-generation-probability nucleotide sequences to deal with suspected cross-contamination and a sequencing artifact. For each public chain, a later analysis derived a clonal expansion index from normalized ranks of inferred template counts within each repertoire. In a later analysis, generation probabilities were computed using a VDJ recombination model fitted to out-of-frame rearrangements, and the results were checked against IGoR. A later analysis scored TCR-TCR, TCR-HLA and TCR-CMV co-occurrence with hypergeometric tests, applying a repertoire-size bias correction to TCR pairs. A later analysis estimated false discovery rates by permuting HLA or CMV assignments 20 times. A later analysis grouped co-occurring TCRs with DBSCAN, adding TCRdist sequence similarity when clustering within HLA-allele-positive subsets. For co-occurrence clustering, repertoires with fewer than 30,000 or more than 120,000 public chains were excluded, along with 4 to 6 repertoires with anomalous nucleotide sharing. Imported from immuneACCESS, the table was reduced by TCRdb to in-frame sequences with V and J called. These copies leave out some clones; in studies compared against another copy, an unresolved V gene accounts for under half, and the cause of the remainder is not known. That table gives V, J and clone size, and the DNA gave D and trimming. Here the sample has around 170,000 clones; 65% to 80% occur a single time. The top ten constitute 0.69% of the sample.

Results the study describes overall, beyond this receptor: A cluster of highly shared sequence variants was judged likely to represent a technical artifact of the sequencing pipeline. In a later analysis, several top co-occurrence clusters were reported to appear linked to parvovirus B19, influenza, CMV and Epstein-Barr virus. Linkage disequilibrium might explain the correlated functional status among segregating V segments, but an unknown experimental factor could not be ruled out. In a later analysis, the rate of TCR association differed among HLA loci, with DRB1 alleles having the most associated TCRs and HLA-C alleles having the fewest. Sequencing depth was assumed to be roughly uniform across donors in the presence/absence analyses, though that assumption may not hold. A further reported finding was that TCR beta sequences accurately predicted the HLA-A and HLA-B alleles for most subjects in the first cohort. Across donors, most TCR sequences were observed very rarely, whereas some public TCRs were present in many individuals. Because HLA typing was unavailable for some donors at each locus, only the typed subset was used in association tests. According to the authors, the approach could potentially be generalized to other disease states and immunological phenotypes. Broadly in line with IMGT annotations, most TCR beta V segments showed up in productive rearrangements about 90% or about 30% of the time in an earlier analysis of several hundred of the donors. Specific HLA alleles were associated with over 15,000 TCR beta sequences at a false discovery rate of 0.05 in a later analysis. According to a later genetic analysis, donors in an Asian-associated ancestry cluster had fewer N-insertions in productive TCRs than the roughly 670-donor mean. The study gave a list of 150 to 200 TCR beta chains associated with cytomegalovirus. Some IMGT-functional V segments, including TRBV6-2 and TRBV6-3, could not be told apart with the 87-base-pair reads, so those segments were excluded. For the cohort, immune exposure information was limited to CMV serostatus. An association between a missense DCLRE1C variant and V-gene and J-gene trimming of TCR beta chains was found in a later genetic analysis and replicated in an independent cohort. This cohort had only TCR beta chains sequenced, and the lack of alpha or paired-chain data limited which features could be detected. In a later analysis, most CMV-associated TCR beta chains were found to appear HLA-restricted, with HLA associations seemingly driven largely by CMV exposure. The classifier was reported to diagnose cytomegalovirus status with high specificity and sensitivity in both the original and validation cohorts. In vitro tests confirmed that a few of the cytomegalovirus-associated TCR beta chains recognize cytomegalovirus antigens. When HLA alleles, especially DR and DQ, strongly co-occurred, TCR associations were difficult to assign to individual alleles. The earlier analysis of 587 of the donors excluded roughly 17 rarely observed V segments, including chromosome 9 orphons, because counts were too low. A later analysis found that HLA-associated TCR beta chains were more clonally expanded and had lower generation probabilities than equally common non-associated chains.

About this clone itself: Its binding antigen is unknown. The record has no base qualities; no much larger clone is one base away.

The chain links TRBV29-1 with TRBJ1-1, with no confident D gene call. The source material was PBMCs. The TCR originated in a woman in her thirties or forties in good health and CMV-seronegative. The CDR3 amino acid sequence is: CSAAGVSAEAFF. The nucleotide sequence is TGCAGCGCAGCCGGAGTTAGCGCTGAAGCTTTCTTT.